The following is a T cell receptor beta chain sequence with its context. Its antigen remains undetermined. This may arise from a read error, as a much more abundant clone is one base away. The CDR3 starts with the cysteine, ends with the phenylalanine, and has 16 residues. Only the CDR3 DNA is retained, 48 bases long and in frame from the first base. The germline V gene supplies CDR1 KGHSH and CDR2 LQKENI. Trimming takes 5 bases off V and 2 bases off J; junction bases not matched to a gene: 12. Without any cell sorting, total RNA and DNA were co-extracted from about 21-30 mg of bulk tissue using the AllPrep DNA/RNA mini kit. Between late 2015 and March 2016, about 5 patients in China with histopathologically diagnosed primary liver carcinoma had surgical resection. At the time of sampling, the patients were treatment-naive and had chronic HBV infection. Five spatially separated regions were sampled per tumor: superior, inferior, left-lateral and right-lateral poles, plus the tumor centre. Histology showed that every tumor sample contained more than 75% viable tumor cells. Each fresh piece of tumor and adjacent tissue was cut in two, with one half stored in RNAlater at -80 degrees C and the other half sent for histology.

TCRbeta-specific cDNA was reverse-transcribed from approximately 500 ng total RNA using a constant-region primer and ProtoScript II reverse transcriptase. Construction of the TCRbeta libraries relied on three nested rounds of multiplex PCR, following a slightly modified ARM-PCR procedure. Each of the first two PCR rounds ran for approximately 10 cycles and used multiplex TRBV1-TRBV30 forward primers together with a Cbeta reverse primer. Sample barcodes and Illumina adapters were added in a final 25-cycle PCR using Deep VentR polymerase. Before sequencing, amplicons of 200-500 bp were gel-purified using a QIAquick gel extraction kit. TCRbeta amplicons were sequenced on an Illumina HiSeq 2500 with 250-bp paired-end reads. In the original analysis: Trimmomatic v0.33 was used to quality-trim the reads, and FLASH v1.2.11 was used to merge paired reads so that full CDR3 sequences could be recovered. MiGEC v1.2.1b assigned V, D and J germline segments to the rearranged TCRbeta sequences. Clonotype statistics and Shannon-Wiener diversity indices were calculated with VDJtools v1.0.0. Except for diversity analysis, only each sample's 250 most abundant clonotypes were used in subsequent analyses to reduce sampling bias. The raw public data were reprocessed by TCRdb itself: fastp quality trimming at Q25, MiXCR clonotype calling, in-frame beta chains only. Entries that share a CDR3 protein sequence are merged under the most common genes and DNA. The V and J calls and clone size are TCRdb's, not the authors'. This sample is represented by around 71,000 distinct CDR3 sequences; 71% of them were singletons. The ten largest account for approximately 13% of the sample.

These data originate in a study of tumor-infiltrating lymphocytes in primary liver carcinoma (dated by TCRdb to the late 2010s). For the wider study: Of the five patients (three men and two women, aged 30 to 69 years), four had hepatocellular carcinoma and one had combined HCC and intrahepatic cholangiocarcinoma. The tumors of the five patients were staged as T1-T3 N0M0, with maximum diameters ranging from roughly 4.2 to 10 cm. Roughly 3.5 to 8 million productive TCRbeta reads were obtained per sample, and no significant difference in read depth was found between tissue types. For each liver tumor, the study sampled five regions along with adjacent normal tissue and blood, and applied TCRbeta repertoire sequencing, expression microarrays and whole-exome sequencing. A total of 35 specimens from 5 patients underwent TCRbeta repertoire sequencing, comprising 25 tumor regions, 5 adjacent noncancerous liver tissues and 5 peripheral blood samples. To link TCRbeta repertoire diversity with the local molecular phenotype, the roughly 26 tumor region samples were profiled using Agilent mRNA microarrays. Repertoires from technical replicates were highly reproducible, with mean shared-clone rates near 0.89 and correlation coefficients above 0.95. What the study reported, not specific to this receptor: Pairs of tumor regions showed greater repertoire overlap (mean about 36%) than tumor-adjacent pairs (approximately 17%) or tumor-blood pairs (approximately 14%), which is consistent with antigen-driven expansion. Only the TCR beta chain was sequenced, which likely underestimates true repertoire diversity because unpaired alpha chains were not captured. With just five patients in the study, the authors point out that the findings should be validated in a larger study. Bulk unsorted samples precluded comparing CD4+ and CD8+ T cell repertoires. Compared with blood, tumors had a significantly larger share of the repertoire taken up by the top 250 clones (p = 0.039). Only about 7.5-24% of top clones were found in all five regions of a tumor, suggesting spatial heterogeneity of tumor-infiltrating T cells.

Recombination linked TRBV18 to TRBJ2-7; TRBD1 agrees with 7 junctional bases. Sequences were obtained from liver tumor tissue from sampling region 4. The cell subset or site tag for this specimen amounts to: tumor region T4, right-lateral pole. This receptor was obtained from a woman aged 55-75 years with primary liver carcinoma and hepatitis B virus infection. The CDR3: CASSATSHGTAYEQYF. The DNA sequence follows: TGTGCCAGCTCAGCCACAAGCCACGGGACAGCCTACGAGCAGTACTTC.